The next 23 T cell receptor beta chains were all read from a single sample in a study of blood T cells in healthy people across ages. Then a second PCR, running roughly 7 to 11 cycles, was carried out with a sample-barcoded 5' primer and a J-beta primer mix. TCRdb ran MiXCR on the 5' RACE reads and lists one entry per CDR3 protein. The table includes around 1,000,000 distinct CDR3 sequences, approximately 25% detected once. These data were likewise used in another study, on T cells of mothers and their children.

The sample was blood. The receptors were gathered from a girl aged 2 to 10 in good health.

This rearrangement joins TRBV5-1 to TRBJ2-7; 7 bases align to TRBD2. Germline V CDR1 and CDR2: SGHRS, YFSETQ. With 5 bases clipped from V and 0 bases from J, the junction kept 11 bases outside the gene matches. The CDR3 consists of 16 residues. The CDR3 loop is CASRDTKRGSSYEQYF. DNA for the CDR3: TGCGCCAGCAGGGACACCAAGCGGGGAAGCTCCTACGAGCAGTACTTC. Looking up the rest from reference TRBV5-1 and TRBJ2-7 gives the full variable domain: KAGVTQTPRYLIKTRGQQVTLSCSPISGHRSVSWYQQTPGQGLQFLFEYFSETQRNKGNFPGRFSGRQFSNSRSEMNVSTLELGDSALYLCASRDTKRGSSYEQYFGPGTRLTVT.

V gene TRBV6-1 combines with J gene TRBJ2-3; tentatively, D is TRBD1 or TRBD2 (5 bases each). V dropped 3 bases and J dropped 4 bases, with 14 bases sitting between them. This CDR3 region has 15 residues. Germline CDR1 MNHNS, CDR2 SASEGT. The CDR3: CASSDPSVGADTQYF. The CDR3 DNA follows: TGTGCCAGCAGTGACCCTTCGGTGGGGGCAGATACGCAGTATTTT.

This clonotype was recorded a few times. The chain links TRBV9 to TRBJ1-1; D not resolved. V was clipped by 4 bases and J by 8 bases, with 12 bases between them. Germline CDR1 SGDLS, CDR2 YYNGEE. The CDR3 runs 12 residues. This chain's CDR3 is CASSPMLGEAFF. The CDR3 DNA is TGTGCCAGCAGCCCCATGTTGGGGGAAGCTTTCTTT.

This clonotype was observed a few times. V is TRBV3-1 and J is TRBJ1-2; D gene uncertain. Trimming left V 6 bases short and J 8 bases short, with 16 bases between. The CDR3 totals 13 residues. Germline V lookup: CDR1 LGHDT, CDR2 YNNKEL (reference sequence). Here the CDR3 DNA reads TGTGCCAGCAGTAATCCCCCCGTTGGGGGCTACACCTTC. Encoded protein: CASSNPPVGGYTF.

The chain combines TRBV29-1 with TRBJ1-1; D ambiguous. Germline V gene sequence: CDR1 SQVTM, CDR2 ANQGSEA. The CDR3 extends over 12 amino acids. Trimming cost V 4 bases and J 3 bases, with 9 bases left between them. In DNA, the CDR3 is TGCAGCGTTGTGGCAGACTACACTGAAGCTTTCTTT. Translation: CSVVADYTEAFF.

This clonotype was seen a handful of times. The V gene is TRBV5-5, the J gene TRBJ1-1; 8 nucleotides line up with TRBD1. Germline V CDR1 and CDR2: SGHKS, YYEKEE (reference sequence). Trimming cost V 0 bases and J 6 bases; bases outside gene matches: 7. The CDR3 is 15 residues long. The CDR3: CASSLDRGYRAEAFF. In DNA form, the CDR3 reads TGTGCCAGCAGCTTGGACAGGGGGTATAGGGCTGAAGCTTTCTTT.

The V gene is TRBV15, the J gene TRBJ2-1; no clear D gene. The CDR3 has 16 amino acids. Germline loops: CDR1 LNHNV, CDR2 YYDKDF (reference sequence). The ends were cut back, 0 bases at V and 0 bases at J, with 9 bases in the middle. CDR3: CATSRDGWGSYNEQFF. The CDR3 coding sequence is TGTGCCACCAGCAGAGACGGATGGGGCTCCTACAATGAGCAGTTCTTC.

This clonotype was detected a few times. The chain joins TRBV18 to TRBJ2-4; D is unresolved. Germline assignment: CDR1 KGHSH and CDR2 LQKENI. The CDR3 covers 12 residues. Trimming pared 6 bases from V and 5 bases from J, leaving 8 bases between. This CDR3 reads CASSGSQNIQYF. CDR3 in DNA: TGTGCCAGCTCCGGGTCTCAAAACATTCAGTACTTC.

This clonotype was seen a few times. The junction departs from the called germline gene at one end, perhaps through a read error. This chain uses TRBV7-9 with TRBJ2-5; a possible D gene is TRBD1 (6 bases). This CDR3 contains 15 residues. Per the germline V gene, CDR1 is SEHNR and CDR2 is FQNEAQ (reference sequence). This chain's CDR3 is CASSFEGVRQGTQYF. CDR3 DNA sequence: TGTGCCAGCAGCTTTGAGGGGGTCCGCCAAGGGACCCAGTACTTC. Supplemented by reference TRBV7-9 and TRBJ2-5, the full variable domain reads DTGVSQNPRHKITKRGQNVTFRCDPISEHNRLYWYRQTLGQGPEFLTYFQNEAQLEKSRLLSDRFSAERPKGSFSTLEIQRTEQGDSAMYLCASSFEGVRQGTQYFGPGTRLLVL.

This chain joins TRBV9 and TRBJ1-2; D is unresolved. The CDR3 extends over 14 amino acids. V was cut by 4 bases and J by 4 bases, with 14 bases left in between. In germline, CDR1 is SGDLS, CDR2 YYNGEE. The CDR3, as DNA: TGTGCCAGCAGCCCTGAAGGTTTAGGCTATGGCTACACCTTC. Residues: CASSPEGLGYGYTF.

CDR3 coding DNA: TGTGCCAGCAGCCCAGGGGTGGGTGGGAGGACTGAAGCTTTCTTT. Encoded protein: CASSPGVGGRTEAFF. The chain joins TRBV7-6 to TRBJ1-1, with D possibly matching TRBD1 (6 bases). Germline V lookup: CDR1 SGHVS, CDR2 FNYEAQ. The CDR3 consists of 15 residues. Trimming cost V 5 bases and J 5 bases, with 18 bases left between them.

This chain joins TRBV6-6 and TRBJ1-1; D perhaps matches TRBD1 (5 bases). The CDR3 runs to 13 residues. Germline values: CDR1 MNHNY, CDR2 SVGAGI (reference sequence). Trimming stripped 7 bases from V and 0 bases from J, with 9 bases between. CDR3 in amino acids: CASNLQVNTEAFF. As DNA, the CDR3 is TGTGCCAGCAACCTACAGGTGAACACTGAAGCTTTCTTT.

This clonotype was found a few times. The chain recombines TRBV28 with TRBJ2-5; TRBD1 matches 11 bases. CDR3 length: 12 residues. Germline V gene lookup returns CDR1 MDHEN and CDR2 SYDVKM. The V and J ends lost 3 bases and 12 bases, in that order; junction bases with no gene match: 3. CDR3 sequence (DNA): TGTGCCAGCAGTTTGGGGACAGGGGGGAAGTACTTC. This sequence encodes CASSLGTGGKYF.

This clonotype was observed a handful of times. The V and J genes are TRBV20-1 and TRBJ1-5; 8 bases are shared with TRBD1. With 4 bases clipped from V and 5 bases from J, the junction kept 4 bases outside the gene matches. CDR3 length equals 13 residues. The germline V gene encodes CDR1 DFQATT and CDR2 SNEGSKA (reference sequence). CDR3 bases: TGCAGTGCTAACCAGGACAGGGATCAGCCCCAGCATTTT. Its protein product is CSANQDRDQPQHF.

This clonotype was seen more than once but under ten times. The V gene is TRBV6-6, the J gene TRBJ2-3, with D tentatively TRBD1 (6 bases). There are 14 residues in the CDR3. The V and J ends lost 6 bases and 2 bases respectively, with 12 bases between them. The germline V gene encodes CDR1 MNHNY and CDR2 SVGAGI (reference sequence). The CDR3 sequence is CASSIGQPTDTQYF. The CDR3 bases are TGTGCCAGCAGCATCGGACAGCCCACAGATACGCAGTATTTT.

This clonotype appeared once. Relative to the germline gene, one junction end is altered; a read error may explain this. The chain links TRBV12-3 or TRBV12-4 to TRBJ2-5; a possible D gene is TRBD2 (5 bases). There are 20 residues in the CDR3. The CDR3 spells CARSFSLGSTLAQEQETQYF. The CDR3 DNA reads TGTGCCAGGAGTTTTAGTCTTGGGAGCACGTTGGCACAAGAACAAGAGACCCAGTACTTC.

V usage is TRBV29-1 and J usage is TRBJ1-5; D not certain. The CDR3 length is 15 residues. V was pared by 3 bases and J by 0 bases, with 12 bases between. CDR1 is SQVTM, CDR2 ANQGSEA, per germline. The chain's CDR3 is CSVEESGYSNQPQHF. CDR3 bases: TGCAGCGTTGAGGAGTCGGGCTATAGCAATCAGCCCCAGCATTTT.

This clonotype was observed a few times. The chain carries TRBV29-1 and TRBJ2-5, with D possibly being TRBD2 (5 bases). The CDR3 covers 14 residues. The V gene's germline CDR1 is SQVTM and CDR2 ANQGSEA. V was shortened by 4 bases and J by 5 bases, with 17 bases between the two germline ends. The CDR3 DNA reads as TGCAGCGTTGTAGAGGGTCTTGAAAGGGAGACCCAGTACTTC. It yields the protein CSVVEGLERETQYF.

This clonotype was found a few times. The rearrangement links TRBV6-5 to TRBJ2-3; no clear D gene. The CDR3 totals 15 residues. V was trimmed by 5 bases and J by 2 bases, leaving 14 bases between them. From germline, CDR1 is MNHEY and CDR2 SVGAGI. Written as DNA, the CDR3 is TGTGCCAGCAGTCCCGAGCAAGGGATCACAGATACGCAGTATTTT. Translating gives CASSPEQGITDTQYF.

The table lists this clonotype with a few counts. DNA of the CDR3: TGTGCCAGCACCCTCATGGCCCCCGGGGGGGAGCTGTTTTTT. Residues: CASTLMAPGGELFF. This chain links TRBV6-6 with TRBJ2-2; D gene ambiguous. Deletions cut 7 bases from V and 8 bases from J, with 17 bases between. Germline V lookup: CDR1 MNHNY, CDR2 SVGAGI (reference sequence). This CDR3 has 14 amino acids.

DNA for the CDR3: TGTGCCAGCAGTTACTCATCGGGACTAGCGGCCTACGAGCAGTACTTC. As protein: CASSYSSGLAAYEQYF. V is TRBV6-5 and J is TRBJ2-7, with TRBD2 identical over 11 bases. The CDR3 runs 16 residues. The germline CDR1 and CDR2 sequences are MNHEY and SVGAGI. V was clipped by 0 bases and J by 2 bases; unmatched bases: 3.

This clonotype appeared a few times. The chain couples TRBV12-3 or TRBV12-4 to TRBJ2-5; 9 bases are a match to TRBD2. The CDR3 covers 15 residues. The V and J ends lost 6 bases and 5 bases, in that order; junction bases with no gene match: 10. The CDR3 DNA sequence: TGTGCCAGCAGCCGGGGACTAGCTGATTGGGAGACCCAGTACTTC. Amino acid sequence: CASSRGLADWETQYF.

The chain couples TRBV7-3 to TRBJ2-5; 7 bases map to TRBD1. Germline V CDR1 and CDR2: SGHTA, FQGTGA. This CDR3 contains 15 residues. J gave up 2 bases and V 4 bases, and 7 bases lay outside the gene matches. The CDR3 region is CASSSIGGIQETQYF. For the CDR3, the DNA is TGTGCCAGCAGCTCGATAGGGGGCATTCAAGAGACCCAGTACTTC.